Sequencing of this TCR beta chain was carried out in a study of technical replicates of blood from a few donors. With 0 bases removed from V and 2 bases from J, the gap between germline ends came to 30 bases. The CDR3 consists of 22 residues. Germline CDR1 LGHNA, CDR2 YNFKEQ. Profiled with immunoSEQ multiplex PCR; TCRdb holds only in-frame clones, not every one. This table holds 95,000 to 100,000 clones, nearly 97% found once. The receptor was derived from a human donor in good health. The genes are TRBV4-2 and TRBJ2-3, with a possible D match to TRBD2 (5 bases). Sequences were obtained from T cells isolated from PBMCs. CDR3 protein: CASSQEGKGGLASRAFTDTQYF. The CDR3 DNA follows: TGTGCCAGCAGCCAAGAAGGAAAGGGTGGACTCGCCAGTAGGGCTTTCACAGATACGCAGTATTTT.